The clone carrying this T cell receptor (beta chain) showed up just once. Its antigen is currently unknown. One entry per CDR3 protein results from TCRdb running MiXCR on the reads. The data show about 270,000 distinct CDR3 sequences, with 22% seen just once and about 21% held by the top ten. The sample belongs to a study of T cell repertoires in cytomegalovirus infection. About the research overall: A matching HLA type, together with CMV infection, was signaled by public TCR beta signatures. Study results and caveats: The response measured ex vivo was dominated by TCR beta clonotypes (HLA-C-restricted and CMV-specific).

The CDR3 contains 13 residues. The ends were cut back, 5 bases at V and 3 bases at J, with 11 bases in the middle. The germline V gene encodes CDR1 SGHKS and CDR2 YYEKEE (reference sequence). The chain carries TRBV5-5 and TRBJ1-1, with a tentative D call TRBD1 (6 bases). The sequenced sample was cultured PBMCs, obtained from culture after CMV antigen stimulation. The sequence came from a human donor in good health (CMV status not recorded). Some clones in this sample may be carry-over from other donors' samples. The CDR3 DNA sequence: TGTGCCAGCAGTGAACAGGGAGACACTGAAGCTTTCTTT. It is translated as CASSEQGDTEAFF.